This T cell receptor (beta chain) was observed in a study of blood T cells in healthy people across ages. The sample holds a few counts of this clonotype. The CDR3 contains 12 residues. The germline V gene encodes CDR1 LGHDT and CDR2 YNNKEL (reference sequence). The V and J ends lost 3 bases and 14 bases respectively, with 14 bases between them. A second PCR of about 7 to 12 cycles used a sample-barcoded 5' primer and a J-beta primer mix. TCRdb called the 5' RACE reads again in MiXCR, with one record for every CDR3 protein. The sample includes about 1.7 million distinct CDR3 sequences, roughly 27% of them seen just once.

The sequence was obtained from a woman in her 30s in good health. The genes are TRBV3-1 and TRBJ2-1, with a tentative D call TRBD2 (6 bases). The sample comprised blood. The CDR3 loop is CASSQARGSKFF. As DNA, the CDR3 is TGTGCCAGCAGCCAGGCGCGGGGATCGAAGTTCTTC.